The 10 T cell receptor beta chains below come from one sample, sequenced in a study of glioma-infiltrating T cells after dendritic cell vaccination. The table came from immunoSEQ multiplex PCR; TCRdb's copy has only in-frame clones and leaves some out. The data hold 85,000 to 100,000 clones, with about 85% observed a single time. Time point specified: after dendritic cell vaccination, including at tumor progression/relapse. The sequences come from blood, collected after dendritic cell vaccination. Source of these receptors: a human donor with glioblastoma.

The CDR3 region has the DNA TGTGCCAGTAGTACGGGACAGTCCTATGGCTACACCTTC. Encoded protein: CASSTGQSYGYTF. V usage is TRBV19 and J usage is TRBJ1-2; TRBD1 aligns across 7 bases. The length of the CDR3 is 13 residues. Per germline, CDR1 LNHDA and CDR2 SQIVND (reference sequence). Trimming removed 4 bases from V and 4 bases from J; junction bases left unmatched: 3.

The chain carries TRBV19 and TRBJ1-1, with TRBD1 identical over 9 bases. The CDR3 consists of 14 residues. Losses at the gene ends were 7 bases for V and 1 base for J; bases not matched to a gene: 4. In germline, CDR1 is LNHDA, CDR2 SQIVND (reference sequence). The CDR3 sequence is CASMDRGPNTEAFF. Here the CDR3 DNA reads TGTGCCAGTATGGACAGGGGCCCGAACACTGAAGCTTTCTTT.

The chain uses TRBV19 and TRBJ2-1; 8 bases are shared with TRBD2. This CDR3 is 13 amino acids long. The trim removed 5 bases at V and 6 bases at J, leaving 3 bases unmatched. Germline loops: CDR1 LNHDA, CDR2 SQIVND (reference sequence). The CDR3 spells CASSGLAPNEQFF. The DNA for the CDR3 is TGTGCCAGTAGTGGACTAGCCCCCAATGAGCAGTTCTTC.

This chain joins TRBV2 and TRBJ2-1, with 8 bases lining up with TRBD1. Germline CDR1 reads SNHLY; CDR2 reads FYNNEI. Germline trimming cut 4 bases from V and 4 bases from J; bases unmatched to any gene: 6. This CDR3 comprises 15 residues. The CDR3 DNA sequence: TGTGCCAGCAGTGGGCAGGACAGGGCATACAATGAGCAGTTCTTC. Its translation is CASSGQDRAYNEQFF.

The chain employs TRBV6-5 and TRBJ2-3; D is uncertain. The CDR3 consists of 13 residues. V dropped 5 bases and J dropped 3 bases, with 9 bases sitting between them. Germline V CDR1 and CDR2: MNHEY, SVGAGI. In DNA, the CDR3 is TGTGCCAGCAGTCAACAGTCGACAGATACGCAGTATTTT. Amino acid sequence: CASSQQSTDTQYF.

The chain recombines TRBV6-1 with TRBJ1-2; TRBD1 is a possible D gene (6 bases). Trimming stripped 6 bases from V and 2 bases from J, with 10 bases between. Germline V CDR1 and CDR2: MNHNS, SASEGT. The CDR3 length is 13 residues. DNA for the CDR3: TGTGCCAGCAGGGGGGGGCAGAACTATGGCTACACCTTC. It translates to CASRGGQNYGYTF.

The CDR3 region is CASSLDRAGQPQHF. CDR3 DNA: TGCGCCAGCAGCCTTGACAGGGCCGGGCAGCCCCAGCATTTT. V and J are TRBV5-1 and TRBJ1-5; 7 bases fit TRBD1. Trimming at V came to 4 bases and at J to 7 bases, leaving 8 bases not matched to a gene. Germline-derived CDR1 and CDR2 are SGHRS and YFSETQ. The CDR3 consists of 14 residues.

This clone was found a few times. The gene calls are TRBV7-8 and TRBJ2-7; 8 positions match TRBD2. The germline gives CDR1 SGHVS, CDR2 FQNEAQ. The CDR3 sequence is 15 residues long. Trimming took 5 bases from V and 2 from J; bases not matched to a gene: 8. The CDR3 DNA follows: TGTGCCAGCAGCCTTAGACTAGCGACGACCTACGAGCAGTACTTC. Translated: CASSLRLATTYEQYF.

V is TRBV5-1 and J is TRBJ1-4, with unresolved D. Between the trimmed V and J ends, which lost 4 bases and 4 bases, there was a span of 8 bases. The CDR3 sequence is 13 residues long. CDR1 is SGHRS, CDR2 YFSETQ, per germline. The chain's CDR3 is CASSRRDNEKLFF. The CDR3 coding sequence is TGCGCCAGCAGCAGGCGGGATAATGAAAAACTGTTTTTT.

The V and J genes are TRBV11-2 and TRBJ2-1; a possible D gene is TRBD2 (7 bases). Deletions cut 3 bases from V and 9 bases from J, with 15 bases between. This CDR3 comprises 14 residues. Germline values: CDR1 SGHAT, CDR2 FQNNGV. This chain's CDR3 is CASSFRGGVVEQFF. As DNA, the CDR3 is TGTGCCAGCAGCTTTAGGGGGGGGGTGGTTGAGCAGTTCTTC.